Listed here are 17 T cell receptor beta chains from one sample, sequenced in a study of T-cell memory formation after mild COVID-19. TCRdb used MiXCR to reprocess the 5' RACE reads, holding one entry per CDR3 protein. This sample has under 60,000 distinct CDR3 sequences; 9.3% occur once, and the top ten carry approximately 12%. The sequenced material came from PBMCs or a T cell subset sorted from them (not recorded which). The receptors stem from an adult woman who had mild COVID-19 (a few samples of this study predate the infection). Cell type and time point are not known.

This clonotype was counted between two and nine times. V is TRBV13 and J is TRBJ2-3; perhaps TRBD1 as D (6 bases). V dropped 5 bases and J dropped 5 bases, with 17 bases sitting between them. The germline V gene encodes CDR1 PRHDT and CDR2 FYEKMQ (reference sequence). The CDR3 runs 15 residues. The CDR3 nucleotides read TGTGCCAGCAGCCCAAAGGGGGTTTCAGTAGATACGCAGTATTTT. Protein: CASSPKGVSVDTQYF.

In this sample, this clonotype turned up a few times. This sequence joins TRBV5-1 and TRBJ1-4; possible D gene TRBD1, 5 bases. Looked up from germline, CDR1 is SGHRS and CDR2 is YFSETQ. The CDR3 sequence is 13 residues long. The V end lost 4 bases, the J end lost 11 bases, and 15 bases lay between the germline ends. Written as DNA, the CDR3 is TGCGCCAGCAGCCCACCAGACAGCGGGAAACTGTTTTTT. Translated, it gives CASSPPDSGKLFF.

This clonotype was detected many times. The CDR3 loop reads CASNTGLAGTKSTGELFF. CDR3 sequence (DNA): TGTGCCAGCAACACGGGACTAGCGGGAACCAAATCCACCGGGGAGCTGTTTTTT. The rearrangement uses TRBV12-3 or TRBV12-4 and TRBJ2-2; 13 bases align to TRBD2. The length of the CDR3 is 18 residues. The J segment lost 4 bases and the V segment lost 7 bases, leaving 12 bases of the junction unmatched.

This clonotype was seen repeatedly, ten times or more. The rearrangement links TRBV10-3 to TRBJ2-1, with TRBD1 as a possible D gene (6 bases). V shed 3 bases and J shed 7 bases, with 16 bases lying between them. Germline CDR1 ENHRY, CDR2 SYGVKD. The CDR3 extends over 15 amino acids. The CDR3 loop reads CAISEGQGRGNEQFF. CDR3 sequence (DNA): TGTGCCATCAGTGAAGGTCAGGGGCGAGGGAATGAGCAGTTCTTC.

In its sample, this clonotype ranks as medium-sized. The chain employs TRBV20-1 and TRBJ2-1, with 15 bases fitting TRBD2. Per the germline V gene, CDR1 is DFQATT and CDR2 is SNEGSKA (reference sequence). This CDR3 spans 17 amino acids. Trimming removed 6 bases from V and 4 bases from J; junction bases left unmatched: 10. DNA for the CDR3: TGCAGTGCCCTGGGGACTAGCGGGAGGATCGTTTACAATGAGCAGTTCTTC. Amino acids: CSALGTSGRIVYNEQFF.

In this sample, this clonotype turned up many times. The chain combines TRBV7-9 with TRBJ2-7; 7 bases are shared with TRBD1. V trimming: 1 base; J trimming: 5 bases; junction bases outside the gene matches: 8. Germline V gives CDR1 SEHNR, CDR2 FQNEAQ (reference sequence). CDR3 length: 15 amino acids. This CDR3 is CASSLVNRGVDEQYF. DNA for the CDR3: TGTGCCAGCAGCTTAGTGAACAGGGGTGTGGACGAGCAGTACTTC.

This clonotype was seen at least ten times. V usage is TRBV5-1 and J usage is TRBJ2-7, with D possibly TRBD1 on 7 matching bases. The CDR3 length is 14 residues. The V end was cut by 2 bases, the J end by 4 bases, with 13 bases between. Germline V gene lookup returns CDR1 SGHRS and CDR2 YFSETQ. This CDR3 is CASSFAGQKYEQYF. In nucleotides, the CDR3 is TGCGCCAGCAGCTTTGCGGGACAGAAATACGAGCAGTACTTC. The full variable domain, in which reference TRBV5-1 and TRBJ2-7 provide the parts outside the CDR3, is KAGVTQTPRYLIKTRGQQVTLSCSPISGHRSVSWYQQTPGQGLQFLFEYFSETQRNKGNFPGRFSGRQFSNSRSEMNVSTLELGDSALYLCASSFAGQKYEQYFGPGTRLTVT.

This clonotype showed up just a few times. The V gene is TRBV5-1, the J gene TRBJ2-2; no definite D call. The CDR3 has 15 amino acids. In germline, CDR1 is SGHRS, CDR2 YFSETQ. Trimming cost V 0 bases and J 5 bases, with 11 bases left between them. The CDR3 is CASSLVDPRTGELFF. The DNA for the CDR3 is TGCGCCAGCAGCTTGGTGGACCCGCGGACCGGGGAGCTGTTTTTT.

This clonotype was seen repeatedly, ten times or more. The V gene is TRBV2, the J gene TRBJ2-3; 11 bases align to TRBD2. V shed 6 bases, J shed 1 base, and the junction held 3 bases outside the gene matches. Germline V CDR1 and CDR2: SNHLY, FYNNEI. There are 15 residues in the CDR3. CDR3 loop: CASSLAGGGTDTQYF. The CDR3 coding sequence is TGTGCCAGCAGCCTAGCGGGGGGCGGCACAGATACGCAGTATTTT. Together with reference TRBV2 and TRBJ2-3, the CDR3 gives the full variable domain: EPEVTQTPSHQVTQMGQEVILRCVPISNHLYFYWYRQILGQKVEFLVSFYNNEISEKSEIFDDQFSVERPDGSNFTLKIRSTKLEDSAMYFCASSLAGGGTDTQYFGPGTRLTVL.

This clonotype was seen more than once but under ten times. The genes are TRBV7-3 and TRBJ2-2; D is undetermined. The V and J ends lost 3 bases and 5 bases respectively, with 16 bases between them. The CDR3 contains 16 residues. Germline V gene lookup returns CDR1 SGHTA and CDR2 FQGTGA. CDR3 loop: CASSFDEFGVTGELFF. CDR3 in DNA: TGTGCCAGCAGCTTCGACGAGTTTGGGGTTACCGGGGAGCTGTTTTTT.

V is TRBV12-3 or TRBV12-4 and J is TRBJ1-1; no reliable D call. V was trimmed by 4 bases and J by 10 bases, leaving 10 bases between them. CDR3 size: 11 residues. Here the CDR3 reads CASSSERVAFF. Here the CDR3 DNA reads TGTGCCAGCAGTTCCGAGAGGGTAGCTTTCTTT.

In this sample, this clonotype turned up a few times. The genes are TRBV14 and TRBJ1-1; D gene ambiguous. The CDR3 length is 12 residues. Germline loops: CDR1 SGHDN, CDR2 FVKESK. Between the trimmed V and J ends, which lost 1 base and 10 bases, there was a span of 10 bases. The CDR3 DNA reads as TGTGCCAGCAGCCAAGTGGCCCCAGGAGCTTTCTTT. The encoded protein is CASSQVAPGAFF.

This clonotype was seen at least ten times. This chain links TRBV6-5 with TRBJ2-2; D is possibly TRBD2 (5 bases). The length of the CDR3 is 17 residues. Germline V lookup: CDR1 MNHEY, CDR2 SVGAGI. The V and J ends lost 2 bases and 2 bases respectively, with 15 bases between them. This CDR3 is CASSYPPTGINTGELFF. CDR3 nucleotides: TGTGCCAGCAGTTACCCCCCGACGGGAATTAACACCGGGGAGCTGTTTTTT.

V is TRBV9 and J is TRBJ2-3; TRBD2 aligns across 7 bases. V lost 5 bases to trimming and J lost 8 bases; unmatched junction nucleotides: 8. Germline V CDR1 and CDR2: SGDLS, YYNGEE. The CDR3 has 13 amino acids. The CDR3 region is CASRGGDAVTQYF. DNA for the CDR3: TGTGCCAGCAGGGGGGGGGATGCAGTTACGCAGTATTTT.

This chain connects TRBV5-1 to TRBJ1-1; weak D call: TRBD1 (5 bases). The CDR3 covers 15 residues. From germline, CDR1 is SGHRS and CDR2 YFSETQ. Trimming pared 4 bases from V and 1 base from J, leaving 14 bases between. The CDR3 loop reads CASSDSRGSNTEAFF. CDR3 coding DNA: TGCGCCAGCAGCGACTCCCGGGGCTCGAACACTGAAGCTTTCTTT.

The gene calls are TRBV5-6 and TRBJ2-5; D not resolved. Trimming removed 0 bases at V and 3 bases at J, with 9 bases between. The CDR3 sequence is 14 residues long. Germline V gives CDR1 SGHDT, CDR2 YYEEEE. This CDR3 reads CASSLANREETQYF. CDR3 nucleotides: TGTGCCAGCAGCTTGGCTAATAGGGAAGAGACCCAGTACTTC.

The chain uses TRBV20-1 and TRBJ2-5; D is undetermined. This CDR3 is 10 amino acids long. Germline V gene lookup returns CDR1 DFQATT and CDR2 SNEGSKA (reference sequence). Trimming left V 7 bases short and J 0 bases short, with 3 bases between. CDR3 bases: TGCAGTGGGTACCAAGAGACCCAGTACTTC. Encoded protein: CSGYQETQYF.